This T cell receptor beta chain was sequenced for a study of blood T cell repertoires in COVID-19. Germline CDR1 and CDR2: MNHEY and SMNVEV (reference sequence). The CDR3 runs 16 residues. V lost 6 bases, J lost 0 bases, and 11 bases stayed unmatched. Clones were sequenced by immunoSEQ multiplex PCR, and TCRdb holds only the in-frame ones, with some missing. The sample has over 70,000 clones, roughly 84% seen once. The specimen was peripheral blood. The TCR sequence derives from a man between 60 and 75 years old with COVID-19, enrolled during active disease. This chain links TRBV27 with TRBJ2-7; 7 bases fit TRBD1. CDR3: CASSRDEGALSYEQYF. In DNA form, the CDR3 reads TGTGCCAGCAGCCGCGACGAGGGGGCCCTCTCCTACGAGCAGTACTTC.